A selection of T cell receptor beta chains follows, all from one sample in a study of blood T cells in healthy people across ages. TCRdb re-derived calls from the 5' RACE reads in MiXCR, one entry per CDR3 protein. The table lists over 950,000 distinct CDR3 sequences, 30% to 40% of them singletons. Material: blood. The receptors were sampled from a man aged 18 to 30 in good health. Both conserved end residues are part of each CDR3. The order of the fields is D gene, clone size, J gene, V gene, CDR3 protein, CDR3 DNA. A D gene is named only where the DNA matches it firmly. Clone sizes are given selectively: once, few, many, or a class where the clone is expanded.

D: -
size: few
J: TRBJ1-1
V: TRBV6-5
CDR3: CASSSGPTVTEAFF
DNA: TGTGCCAGCAGCAGCGGGCCAACGGTGACTGAAGCTTTCTTT

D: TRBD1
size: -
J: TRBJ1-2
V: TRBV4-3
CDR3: CASSRQGQTYGYTF
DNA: TGCGCCAGCAGCCGCCAGGGACAGACCTATGGCTACACCTTC

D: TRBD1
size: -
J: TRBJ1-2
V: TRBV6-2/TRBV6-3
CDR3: CASTGTGPYGYTF
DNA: TGTGCCAGCACCGGGACAGGGCCCTATGGCTACACCTTC

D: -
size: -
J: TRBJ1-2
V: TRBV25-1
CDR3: CASSEGDGYYGYTF
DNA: TGTGCCAGCAGTGAAGGGGACGGATACTATGGCTACACCTTC

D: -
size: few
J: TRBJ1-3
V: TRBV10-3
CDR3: CAINRTPGDTIYF
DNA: TGTGCCATCAACAGAACCCCTGGAGACACCATATATTTT

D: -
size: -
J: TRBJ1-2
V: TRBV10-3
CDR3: CAISEGGPRPLNYGYTF
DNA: TGTGCCATCAGTGAGGGGGGACCCCGGCCCCTTAACTATGGCTACACCTTC

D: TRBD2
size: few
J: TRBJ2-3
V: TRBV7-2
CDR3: CASSFRTSGGGDTQYF
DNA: TGTGCCAGCAGCTTTCGGACTAGCGGGGGGGGAGATACGCAGTATTTT

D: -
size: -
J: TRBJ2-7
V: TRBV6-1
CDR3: CASSEAVSHYEQYF
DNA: TGTGCCAGCAGTGAAGCGGTTAGTCACTACGAGCAGTACTTC

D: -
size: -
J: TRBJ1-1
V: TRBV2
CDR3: CASTPGQSTEAFF
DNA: TGTGCCAGCACCCCAGGACAGTCCACTGAAGCTTTCTTT

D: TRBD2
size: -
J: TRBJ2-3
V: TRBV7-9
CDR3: CASGGGTSGIVDTQYF
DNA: TGTGCCAGCGGCGGAGGGACTAGCGGGATCGTAGATACGCAGTATTTT

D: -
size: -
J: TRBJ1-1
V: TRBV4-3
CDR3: CASSQDGSFTSTEAFF
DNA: TGCGCCAGCAGCCAAGATGGCTCTTTTACTAGCACTGAAGCTTTCTTT

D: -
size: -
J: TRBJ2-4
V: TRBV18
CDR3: CASSPRYRDKKNIQYF
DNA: TGTGCCAGCTCACCGCGGTACCGGGACAAGAAAAACATTCAGTACTTC

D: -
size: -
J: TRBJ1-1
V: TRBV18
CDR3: CASSQEGTMNTEAFF
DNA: TGTGCCAGCTCGCAGGAGGGTACCATGAACACTGAAGCTTTCTTT

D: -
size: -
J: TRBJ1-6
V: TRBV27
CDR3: CASSLGPQNRYSPPHF
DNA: TGTGCCAGCAGTTTAGGGCCGCAAAACCGATACTCACCCCCCCACTTT

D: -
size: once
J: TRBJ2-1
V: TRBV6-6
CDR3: CASSPSRVDEQFF
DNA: TGTGCCAGCAGTCCCTCCAGGGTCGATGAGCAGTTCTTC

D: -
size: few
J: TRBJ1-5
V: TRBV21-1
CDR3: CASSNLDRAYSNQPQHF
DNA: TGTGCCAGCAGCAACTTAGACAGGGCTTATAGCAATCAGCCCCAGCATTTT

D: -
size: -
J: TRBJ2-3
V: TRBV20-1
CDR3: CSASLGPPGTDTQYF
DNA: TGCAGTGCTAGCTTGGGTCCTCCCGGCACAGATACGCAGTATTTT

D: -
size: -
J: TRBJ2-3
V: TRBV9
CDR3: CASSVAGPPRGTQYF
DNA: TGTGCCAGCAGCGTAGCTGGGCCCCCCCGAGGTACGCAGTATTTT

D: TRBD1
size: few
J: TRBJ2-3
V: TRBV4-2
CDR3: CASSPGNRGTDTQYF
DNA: TGTGCCAGCAGCCCGGGCAACAGGGGTACAGATACGCAGTATTTT

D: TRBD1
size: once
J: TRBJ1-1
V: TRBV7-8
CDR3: CASSLVGTGGRDTEAFF
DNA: TGTGCCAGCAGCTTAGTAGGAACAGGGGGTAGGGACACTGAAGCTTTCTTT

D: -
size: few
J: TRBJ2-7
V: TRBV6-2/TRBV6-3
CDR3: CASSRQWGEQYF
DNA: TGTGCCAGCAGCCGACAATGGGGCGAGCAGTACTTC

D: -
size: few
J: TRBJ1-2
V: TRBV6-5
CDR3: CASSPESRGYTF
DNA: TGTGCCAGCAGCCCCGAGAGTAGAGGCTACACCTTC

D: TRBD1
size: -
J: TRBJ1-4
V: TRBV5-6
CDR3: CASSSREDRTNEKLFF
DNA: TGTGCCAGCAGCTCGCGCGAGGACAGGACCAATGAAAAACTGTTTTTT

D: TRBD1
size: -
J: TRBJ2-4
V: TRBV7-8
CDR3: CASSLAAGGDIQYF
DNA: TGTGCCAGCAGCTTAGCGGCAGGGGGAGACATTCAGTACTTC

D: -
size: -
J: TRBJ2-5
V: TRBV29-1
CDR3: CSAETNQETQYF
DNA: TGCAGCGCGGAGACAAACCAAGAGACCCAGTACTTC

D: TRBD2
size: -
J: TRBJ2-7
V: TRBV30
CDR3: CAAEGLAGGLSYEQYF
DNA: TGTGCCGCCGAAGGACTAGCGGGGGGACTCTCCTACGAGCAGTACTTC

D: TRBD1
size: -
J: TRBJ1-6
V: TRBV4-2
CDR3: CASSQTRDRGTSPLHF
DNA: TGTGCCAGCAGCCAAACCCGGGACAGGGGGACTTCACCCCTCCACTTT

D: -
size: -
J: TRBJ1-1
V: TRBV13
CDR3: CATGTGTATEAFF
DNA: TGTGCCACGGGCACAGGTACTGCAACTGAAGCTTTCTTT

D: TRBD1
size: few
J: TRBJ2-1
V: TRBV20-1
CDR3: CSARADRGSYNEQFF
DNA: TGCAGTGCTAGAGCAGACAGGGGCTCCTACAATGAGCAGTTCTTC

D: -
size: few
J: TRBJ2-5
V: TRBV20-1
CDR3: CSARSLTETQYF
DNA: TGCAGTGCTAGATCCCTGACGGAGACCCAGTACTTC

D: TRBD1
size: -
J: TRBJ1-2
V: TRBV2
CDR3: CASGQGAGGYTF
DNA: TGTGCCAGCGGGCAGGGGGCTGGCGGCTACACCTTC

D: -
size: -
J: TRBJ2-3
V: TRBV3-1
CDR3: CASSQSGMGTDTQYF
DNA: TGTGCCAGCAGCCAGTCTGGGATGGGCACAGATACGCAGTATTTT

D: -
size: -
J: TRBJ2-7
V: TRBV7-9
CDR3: CASSMNLRQKNSYNEQYF
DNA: TGTGCCAGCAGTATGAATTTGAGACAGAAAAACTCCTACAATGAGCAGTACTTC

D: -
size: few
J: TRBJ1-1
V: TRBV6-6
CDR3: CASSYSNQGNTEAFF
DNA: TGTGCCAGCAGTTACTCGAATCAGGGGAACACTGAAGCTTTCTTT

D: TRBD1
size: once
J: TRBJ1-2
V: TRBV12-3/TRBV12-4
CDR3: CASSRMGQGAGNYGYTF
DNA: TGTGCCAGCAGCCGAATGGGACAGGGGGCAGGGAACTATGGCTACACCTTC

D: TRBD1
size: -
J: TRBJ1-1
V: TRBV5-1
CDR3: CASAAGQGGMNTEAFF
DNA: TGCGCCAGCGCGGCGGGACAGGGTGGGATGAACACTGAAGCTTTCTTT

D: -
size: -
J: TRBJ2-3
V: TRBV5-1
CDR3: CASSLARARSDTQYF
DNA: TGCGCCAGCAGCTTGGCGCGTGCTAGGTCAGATACGCAGTATTTT

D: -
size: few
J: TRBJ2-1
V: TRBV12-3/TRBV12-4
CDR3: CASSWDSRGNEQFF
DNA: TGTGCCAGCAGTTGGGACTCCCGGGGGAATGAGCAGTTCTTC

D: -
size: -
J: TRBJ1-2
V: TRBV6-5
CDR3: CASAQAERSLYGYTF
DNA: TGTGCCAGTGCGCAAGCAGAACGATCCCTATATGGCTACACCTTC

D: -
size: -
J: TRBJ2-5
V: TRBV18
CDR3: CASSPRVRVSPQTVQETQYF
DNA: TGTGCCAGCTCACCACGCGTGAGGGTTTCCCCCCAAACCGTACAAGAGACCCAGTACTTC

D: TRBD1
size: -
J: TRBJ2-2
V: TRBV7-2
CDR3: CASSTDRARFTGELFF
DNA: TGTGCCAGCAGCACCGACAGGGCTCGCTTCACCGGGGAGCTGTTTTTT

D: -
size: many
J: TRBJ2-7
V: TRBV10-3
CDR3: CASMTQSYEQYF
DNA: TGTGCCAGCATGACACAGTCCTACGAGCAGTACTTC

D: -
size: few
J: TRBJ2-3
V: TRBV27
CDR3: CASRPTLSTDTQYF
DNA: TGTGCCAGCAGACCGACACTCAGCACAGATACGCAGTATTTT

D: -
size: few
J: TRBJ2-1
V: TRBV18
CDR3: CASSPGNLDNEQFF
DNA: TGTGCCAGCTCACCAGGGAACCTGGACAATGAGCAGTTCTTC

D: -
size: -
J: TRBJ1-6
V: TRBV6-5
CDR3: CASSYGDSGNSPLHF
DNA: TGTGCCAGCAGTTACGGCGACTCGGGGAATTCACCCCTCCACTTT

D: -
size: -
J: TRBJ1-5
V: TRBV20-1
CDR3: CSALQGPGNQPQHF
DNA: TGCAGTGCCCTACAGGGTCCGGGTAATCAGCCCCAGCATTTT

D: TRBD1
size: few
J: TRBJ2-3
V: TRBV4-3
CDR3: CASSQDGDRSTDTQYF
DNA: TGCGCCAGCAGCCAAGATGGGGACAGATCCACAGATACGCAGTATTTT

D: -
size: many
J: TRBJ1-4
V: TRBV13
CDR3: CASSSEATNEKLFF
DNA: TGTGCCAGCAGCTCAGAAGCAACTAATGAAAAACTGTTTTTT

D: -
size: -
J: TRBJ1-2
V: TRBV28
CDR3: CASSFGTSTGYTF
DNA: TGTGCCAGCAGTTTCGGGACTTCCACCGGCTACACCTTC

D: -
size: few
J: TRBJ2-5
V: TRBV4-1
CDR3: CASSQVGLVQETQYF
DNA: TGCGCCAGCAGTCAAGTCGGACTCGTCCAAGAGACCCAGTACTTC

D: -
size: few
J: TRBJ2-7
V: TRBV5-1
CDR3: CASSPERGNDEQYF
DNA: TGCGCCAGCAGCCCTGAACGGGGAAATGACGAGCAGTACTTC

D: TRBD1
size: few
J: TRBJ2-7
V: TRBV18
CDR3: CASSPRQGSSYEQYF
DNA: TGTGCCAGCTCACCACGACAGGGGTCCTCCTACGAGCAGTACTTC

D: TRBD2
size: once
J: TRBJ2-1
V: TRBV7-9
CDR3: CASSCILGGSSYNEQFF
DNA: TGTGCCAGCAGCTGTATCCTCGGGGGGAGCTCCTACAATGAGCAGTTCTTC

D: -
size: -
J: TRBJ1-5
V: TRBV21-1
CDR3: CAVNRDIRYNQPQHF
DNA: TGTGCCGTGAACCGGGACATTCGATACAATCAGCCCCAGCATTTT